The 29 T cell receptor beta chains listed next were all sequenced from one sample in a study of T cell responses to AZD1222 COVID-19 vaccine. The method was immunoSEQ multiplex PCR; TCRdb's version includes in-frame clones alone and lacks a portion of them. Of fewer than 130,000 clones listed, around 94% are singletons. The sequencing here drew on peripheral blood, taken on day 0 of AZD1222 vaccination. All receptors derive from an adult in good health.

The rearrangement uses TRBV15 and TRBJ2-7; 10 positions agree with TRBD1. With 1 base clipped from V and 2 bases from J, the junction kept 8 bases outside the gene matches. Germline V lookup: CDR1 LNHNV, CDR2 YYDKDF (reference sequence). The length of the CDR3 is 17 residues. The chain's CDR3 is CATSRGRGGTGAYEQYF. The CDR3 coding sequence is TGTGCCACCAGCAGAGGAAGAGGGGGGACAGGGGCCTACGAGCAGTACTTC.

The J gene is TRBJ2-3, the V gene TRBV2, with TRBD2 identical over 8 bases. The V segment lost 6 bases and the J segment 4 bases; nucleotides outside the gene matches: 15. CDR1 is SNHLY and CDR2 is FYNNEI in the germline V gene. The CDR3 is 17 residues long. Written as DNA, the CDR3 is TGTGCCAGCAGGGGCCTCGTAGGGAGCGGGAGTCCAGATACGCAGTATTTT. Translation: CASRGLVGSGSPDTQYF.

The V and J genes are TRBV30 and TRBJ2-7, with D possibly TRBD1 on 6 matching bases. The CDR3 has 13 amino acids. Germline V gene data show CDR1 as GTSNPN and CDR2 as SVGIG (reference sequence). The germline V and J ends were trimmed by 3 bases and 3 bases, with 12 bases remaining between them. CDR3 nucleotides: TGTGCCTGGAGCCCAGGGGCGGTCTACGAGCAGTACTTC. Its protein is CAWSPGAVYEQYF. Looking up the rest from reference TRBV30 and TRBJ2-7 gives the full variable domain: SQTIHQWPATLVQPVGSPLSLECTVEGTSNPNLYWYRQAAGRGLQLLFYSVGIGQISSEVPQNLSASRPQDRQFILSSKKLLLSDSGFYLCAWSPGAVYEQYFGPGTRLTVT.

With respect to this clone: One junction end does not reproduce the germline sequence, and a read error may be involved. This chain connects TRBV29-1 to TRBJ1-1; unclear D gene. The CDR3 extends over 12 amino acids. In germline, CDR1 is SQVTM, CDR2 ANQGSEA. The chain's CDR3 is CSVEGRRAEAFF. CDR3 nucleotide sequence: TGCAGCGTCGAAGGGCGGCGCGCTGAAGCTTTCTTT.

The chain carries TRBV12-5 and TRBJ1-1; D remains unclear. Germline lookup yields CDR1 LGHNT and CDR2 FRNRAP. CDR3 length: 17 residues. Trimming pared 1 base from V and 1 base from J, leaving 16 bases between. The CDR3 protein is CASGLAQARWTNTEAFF. The CDR3 DNA reads TGTGCTAGTGGTTTGGCGCAGGCCAGGTGGACGAACACTGAAGCTTTCTTT.

The chain recombines TRBV7-9 with TRBJ1-3; TRBD1 aligns across 8 bases. V shed 6 bases, J shed 4 bases, and the junction held 8 bases outside the gene matches. CDR3 size: 15 residues. Looked up from germline, CDR1 is SEHNR and CDR2 is FQNEAQ (reference sequence). The CDR3 DNA reads as TGTGCCAGCAGTTCCGACAGGGGAGAAGGAAACACCATATATTTT. It translates to CASSSDRGEGNTIYF. Based on the CDR3 plus reference TRBV7-9 and TRBJ1-3, the full variable domain is DTGVSQNPRHKITKRGQNVTFRCDPISEHNRLYWYRQTLGQGPEFLTYFQNEAQLEKSRLLSDRFSAERPKGSFSTLEIQRTEQGDSAMYLCASSSDRGEGNTIYFGEGSWLTVV.

The genes are TRBV4-1 and TRBJ2-5, with D unclear. Trimming stripped 2 bases from V and 1 base from J, with 5 bases between. The CDR3 has 13 residues. Per the germline V gene, CDR1 is MGHRA and CDR2 is YSYEKL. The CDR3: CASSQIVQETQYF. The CDR3, as DNA: TGCGCCAGCAGCCAAATCGTCCAAGAGACCCAGTACTTC.

The V and J genes are TRBV27 and TRBJ2-6, with D possibly TRBD1 on 6 matching bases. CDR1 is MNHEY, CDR2 SMNVEV, per germline (reference sequence). Trimming took off 6 bases at V and 0 bases at J, with 18 bases between the two ends. CDR3 length: 18 amino acids. The DNA of the CDR3 is TGTGCCAGCAGCTCCACACTGAGGGGGAACTCTGGGGCCAACGTCCTGACTTTC. Its translation is CASSSTLRGNSGANVLTF. The whole variable domain, filled in from reference TRBV27 and TRBJ2-6, reads EAQVTQNPRYLITVTGKKLTVTCSQNMNHEYMSWYRQDPGLGLRQIYYSMNVEVTDKGDVPEGYKVSRKEKRNFPLILESPSPNQTSLYFCASSSTLRGNSGANVLTFGAGSRLTVL.

This clone was detected only once. J is TRBJ1-2 and V is TRBV5-1, with 9 bases that match TRBD1. There are 15 residues in the CDR3. The V gene's germline CDR1 is SGHRS and CDR2 YFSETQ. V lost 3 bases and J lost 1; bases outside the gene matches: 4. CDR3 nucleotide sequence: TGCGCCAGCAGCTGGGGGACAGGGATTAACTATGGCTACACCTTC. Translating gives CASSWGTGINYGYTF.

V is TRBV19 and J is TRBJ1-5, with a possible D match to TRBD1 (5 bases). Trimming took 7 bases from V and 0 from J, leaving 13 bases between them. The CDR3 runs 15 residues. Germline V gene lookup returns CDR1 LNHDA and CDR2 SQIVND (reference sequence). CDR3 amino acids: CASKPTAYSNQPQHF. Here the CDR3 DNA reads TGTGCCAGTAAGCCGACAGCGTATAGCAATCAGCCCCAGCATTTT.

This clone appeared once. The V and J genes are TRBV5-6 and TRBJ1-1; D may be TRBD1 (6 bases). The CDR3 length is 11 residues. V gave up 4 bases and J gave up 7 bases, with 8 bases separating them. Germline V gives CDR1 SGHDT, CDR2 YYEEEE. DNA of the CDR3: TGTGCCAGCAGCGTGGACAGTGAAGCTTTCTTT. This translates into CASSVDSEAFF.

This clone was recorded only once. The chain links TRBV2 to TRBJ2-7; 10 bases map to TRBD2. The CDR3 loop spans 18 amino acids. With 4 bases clipped from V and 2 bases from J, the junction kept 14 bases outside the gene matches. CDR1 SNHLY and CDR2 FYNNEI come from the germline V gene. DNA for the CDR3: TGTGCCAGCAGTGTGGCGTCTAGCGGGAGTTTGGGTACCTACGAGCAGTACTTC. It translates to CASSVASSGSLGTYEQYF. The full variable domain, its missing parts supplied by reference TRBV2 and TRBJ2-7, is EPEVTQTPSHQVTQMGQEVILRCVPISNHLYFYWYRQILGQKVEFLVSFYNNEISEKSEIFDDQFSVERPDGSNFTLKIRSTKLEDSAMYFCASSVASSGSLGTYEQYFGPGTRLTVT.

V is TRBV11-2 and J is TRBJ2-2; no firm D call. V was trimmed by 4 bases and J by 0 bases, leaving 0 bases between them. CDR1 is SGHAT, CDR2 FQNNGV, per germline. The CDR3 consists of 12 residues. The CDR3 sequence: CASSSNTGELFF. Written as DNA, the CDR3 is TGTGCCAGCAGCTCGAACACCGGGGAGCTGTTTTTT.

This chain connects TRBV27 to TRBJ1-2; possibly TRBD1 for D (5 bases). Trimming removed 0 bases from V and 3 bases from J, with 5 bases in between. Germline CDR1 is MNHEY and CDR2 is SMNVEV (reference sequence). The CDR3 loop spans 13 amino acids. In DNA form, the CDR3 reads TGTGCCAGCAGTTTATCAGGGGACTATGGCTACACCTTC. Residues: CASSLSGDYGYTF.

The CDR3: CASSLGEGTANYEQYF. CDR3 sequence (DNA): TGTGCCAGCAGTCTCGGAGAGGGGACCGCTAACTACGAGCAGTACTTC. The chain employs TRBV27 and TRBJ2-7; D is perhaps TRBD1 or TRBD2 (5 bases each). Germline-derived CDR1 and CDR2 are MNHEY and SMNVEV (reference sequence). CDR3 length equals 16 residues. The V and J ends lost 5 bases and 3 bases respectively, with 20 bases between them.

This chain uses TRBV6-5 with TRBJ1-5; D gene unclear. V gave up 7 bases and J gave up 1 base, with 8 bases separating them. Germline V CDR1 and CDR2: MNHEY, SVGAGI. The CDR3 contains 13 residues. The CDR3, as DNA: TGTGCCAGCACACCCGGGAGCAATCAGCCCCAGCATTTT. Its translation is CASTPGSNQPQHF.

The chain is built from TRBV19 and TRBJ1-5; the match to TRBD1 covers 9 bases. This CDR3 is built from 15 residues. CDR1 and CDR2 (germline): LNHDA, SQIVND (reference sequence). V was pared by 6 bases and J by 4 bases, with 7 bases of the junction left unmatched. The CDR3 bases are TGTGCCAGTAGGACCGGGACAGGGTTAAATCAGCCCCAGCATTTT. This gives the protein CASRTGTGLNQPQHF.

The CDR3 protein is CASSYSLAGTNYGYTF. CDR3 DNA sequence: TGTGCCAGCAGTTACTCGTTGGCAGGGACTAACTATGGCTACACCTTC. The chain joins TRBV6-5 to TRBJ1-2, with D possibly matching TRBD1 (5 bases). CDR1 and CDR2 (germline): MNHEY, SVGAGI. Between the trimmed V and J ends, which lost 0 bases and 0 bases, there was a span of 11 bases. The CDR3 is 16 residues long.

V usage is TRBV12-5 and J usage is TRBJ2-7, with D maybe TRBD2 (5 bases). Germline CDR1 LGHNT, CDR2 FRNRAP. V was cut by 5 bases and J by 0 bases, with 8 bases left in between. This CDR3 has 13 amino acids. In DNA form, the CDR3 reads TGTGCTAGTGGTCTCGAGGGCTCCTACGAGCAGTACTTC. This translates into CASGLEGSYEQYF.

The genes are TRBV7-9 and TRBJ2-7; D not certain. The length of the CDR3 is 15 residues. Germline CDR1 and CDR2: SEHNR and FQNEAQ (reference sequence). V was shortened by 4 bases and J by 3 bases, with 16 bases between the two germline ends. The CDR3: CASSSTQTLHYEQYF. The CDR3 DNA reads TGTGCCAGCAGCTCCACACAGACGTTACACTACGAGCAGTACTTC.

V gene TRBV9 combines with J gene TRBJ2-5; 14 nucleotides align to TRBD2. With 2 bases clipped from V and 4 bases from J, the junction kept 10 bases outside the gene matches. The germline V gene has CDR1 SGDLS and CDR2 YYNGEE. The CDR3 is made up of 18 amino acids. The CDR3 sequence is CASSVRVGTSGRGETQYF. The CDR3 coding sequence is TGTGCCAGCAGCGTGCGAGTCGGGACTAGCGGGAGAGGAGAGACCCAGTACTTC.

This clone was picked up one time. This chain joins TRBV7-6 and TRBJ1-5, with D perhaps TRBD1 (5 bases). V was trimmed by 3 bases and J by 9 bases, leaving 12 bases between them. The CDR3 contains 13 residues. The V gene's germline CDR1 is SGHVS and CDR2 FNYEAQ. CDR3 sequence (DNA): TGTGCCAGCAGCTTGGCAACAGGTTCGCCCCAGCATTTT. Protein product: CASSLATGSPQHF.

This chain links TRBV7-9 with TRBJ1-4; D is undetermined. CDR1 SEHNR and CDR2 FQNEAQ come from the germline V gene (reference sequence). The CDR3 loop spans 16 amino acids. Between the trimmed V and J ends, which lost 5 bases and 0 bases, there was a span of 13 bases. The CDR3 loop is CASSGRRIATNEKLFF. In nucleotides, the CDR3 is TGTGCCAGCAGCGGTAGGCGAATCGCAACTAATGAAAAACTGTTTTTT. The whole variable domain, filled in from reference TRBV7-9 and TRBJ1-4, reads DTGVSQNPRHKITKRGQNVTFRCDPISEHNRLYWYRQTLGQGPEFLTYFQNEAQLEKSRLLSDRFSAERPKGSFSTLEIQRTEQGDSAMYLCASSGRRIATNEKLFFGSGTQLSVL.

V is TRBV6-6 and J is TRBJ1-2, with D tentatively TRBD1 (5 bases). V was pared by 6 bases and J by 8 bases, with 16 bases between. The CDR3 loop spans 13 amino acids. Per the germline V gene, CDR1 is MNHNY and CDR2 is SVGAGI (reference sequence). DNA of the CDR3: TGTGCCAGCAGGCGGGATACCGGGGGAGGCTACACCTTC. Amino acid sequence: CASRRDTGGGYTF.

As for this clone: An end of the junction does not agree with germline; a read error may underlie this. V is TRBV5-1 and J is TRBJ2-5, with D unresolved. Germline CDR1 is SGHRS and CDR2 is YFSETQ. The CDR3 consists of 14 residues. The CDR3: CASNLERRKETQYF. In DNA form, the CDR3 reads TGCGCCAGCAACTTGGAAAGGAGAAAAGAGACCCAGTACTTC. Looking up the rest from reference TRBV5-1 and TRBJ2-5 gives the full variable domain: KAGVTQTPRYLIKTRGQQVTLSCSPISGHRSVSWYQQTPGQGLQFLFEYFSETQRNKGNFPGRFSGRQFSNSRSEMNVSTLELGDSALYLCASNLERRKETQYFGPGTRLLVL.

This clone showed up just once. V usage is TRBV5-4 and J usage is TRBJ1-2, with D perhaps TRBD1 (5 bases). This CDR3 has 14 residues. CDR1 is SGHNT, CDR2 YYREEE, per germline (reference sequence). The germline V and J ends were trimmed by 0 bases and 6 bases, with 12 bases remaining between them. DNA of the CDR3: TGTGCCAGCAGCTTGGAGTCAGGGTCCAATGGCTACACCTTC. Its translation: CASSLESGSNGYTF.

V and J are TRBV14 and TRBJ1-2; 7 bases fit TRBD1. The CDR3 is made up of 16 amino acids. The V segment lost 4 bases and the J segment 5 bases; nucleotides outside the gene matches: 13. Per germline, CDR1 SGHDN and CDR2 FVKESK. The CDR3 nucleotides read TGTGCCAGCAGCCGCCGACAGGGAGCTATTTTATATGGCTACACCTTC. Translation gives CASSRRQGAILYGYTF.

The chain links TRBV19 to TRBJ2-1; D gene uncertain. Germline V lookup: CDR1 LNHDA, CDR2 SQIVND (reference sequence). V was shortened by 1 base and J by 0 bases, with 4 bases between the two germline ends. CDR3 length equals 14 residues. The CDR3 is CASSIASSYNEQFF. CDR3 DNA sequence: TGTGCCAGTAGTATAGCCAGCTCCTACAATGAGCAGTTCTTC.

The V gene is TRBV5-4, the J gene TRBJ2-6, with 7 bases lining up with TRBD1. J was trimmed by 0 bases and V by 6 bases; bases with no gene match: 3. This CDR3 has 15 residues. Germline values: CDR1 SGHNT, CDR2 YYREEE (reference sequence). Here the CDR3 reads CASKRQGSGANVLTF. The CDR3 coding sequence is TGTGCCAGCAAAAGACAGGGCTCTGGGGCCAACGTCCTGACTTTC.